The 26 T cell receptor beta chains reported below all come from one sample, sequenced in a study of technical replicates of blood from a few donors. This table comes from immunoSEQ multiplex PCR, and its TCRdb copy is limited to in-frame clones, with some not included. The sample contains tens of thousands of clones, just under 95% of which appear only once. Sequences were obtained from T cells isolated from PBMCs. The receptors were gathered from a human donor in good health.

The chain employs TRBV5-1 and TRBJ1-1, with D maybe TRBD1 (5 bases). The V end lost 5 bases, the J end lost 2 bases, and 16 bases lay between the germline ends. Germline V gene data show CDR1 as SGHRS and CDR2 as YFSETQ. The CDR3 sequence is 15 residues long. DNA for the CDR3: TGCGCCAGCAGGGGGCCAGGGCCGCACAACACTGAAGCTTTCTTT. Translation gives CASRGPGPHNTEAFF.

This clone has a single count. The chain recombines TRBV5-4 with TRBJ2-1, with 7 bases that match TRBD2. The CDR3 runs 15 residues. Germline V lookup: CDR1 SGHNT, CDR2 YYREEE (reference sequence). Trimming at V came to 2 bases and at J to 6 bases, leaving 8 bases not matched to a gene. The CDR3 coding sequence is TGTGCCAGCAGCTTTCTGTGGGAGGGCCTCAATGAGCAGTTCTTC. Amino acid sequence: CASSFLWEGLNEQFF.

The chain combines TRBV10-2 with TRBJ1-5, with TRBD1 as a possible D gene (5 bases). Trimming removed 6 bases at V and 5 bases at J, with 8 bases between. The CDR3 totals 12 residues. Per the germline V gene, CDR1 is WSHSY and CDR2 is SAAADI. The CDR3 DNA is TGCGCCAGCAGAATAGGGGATCAGCCCCAGCATTTT. As protein: CASRIGDQPQHF.

This chain joins TRBV5-1 and TRBJ2-5; 8 nucleotides agree with TRBD2. The trim removed 0 bases at V and 5 bases at J, leaving 9 bases unmatched. This CDR3 is built from 16 residues. CDR1 and CDR2 from the germline V gene are SGHRS and YFSETQ. The CDR3 loop reads CASSLDVGGVRETQYF. CDR3 DNA sequence: TGCGCCAGCAGCTTGGATGTCGGGGGGGTGAGGGAGACCCAGTACTTC.

This clone occurred once. This rearrangement joins TRBV6-5 to TRBJ1-1, with D perhaps TRBD1 (5 bases). This CDR3 is 13 amino acids long. Trimming cost V 8 bases and J 1 base, with 11 bases left between them. Germline V gene lookup returns CDR1 MNHEY and CDR2 SVGAGI. The CDR3 region has the DNA TGTGCCAGCGGTTTGGGGGGGAACACTGAAGCTTTCTTT. Translated: CASGLGGNTEAFF.

This chain uses TRBV19 with TRBJ2-5, with 10 bases fitting TRBD2. CDR3 length: 14 residues. J lost 1 base, V lost 7 bases, and 3 bases had no gene match. CDR1 and CDR2 (germline): LNHDA, SQIVND (reference sequence). In nucleotides, the CDR3 is TGTGCCAGTAAGAGCGGGAGGGCCCAAGAGACCCAGTACTTC. Protein sequence: CASKSGRAQETQYF.

The chain recombines TRBV20-1 with TRBJ2-1; D is possibly TRBD1 (6 bases). CDR3 length: 11 residues. Germline CDR1 is DFQATT and CDR2 is SNEGSKA (reference sequence). CDR3 DNA sequence: TGCAGCGCGCAGGGGTACAATGAGCAGTTCTTC. Residues: CSAQGYNEQFF.

This clone was counted once. This chain links TRBV5-8 with TRBJ2-5; TRBD1 aligns across 9 bases. The CDR3 has 16 residues. Trimming took 3 bases from V and 7 from J; bases not matched to a gene: 13. The germline CDR1 and CDR2 sequences are SGHTS and YDEGEE. Written as DNA, the CDR3 is TGTGCCAGCAGCTCCCACTTGACAGGGGGAATGGGGACCCAGTACTTC. Encoded protein: CASSSHLTGGMGTQYF. The variable domain in full, with the rest retrieved from reference TRBV5-8 and TRBJ2-5, is EAGVTQSPTHLIKTRGQQATLRCSPISGHTSVYWYQQALGLGLQFLLWYDEGEERNRGNFPPRFSGRQFPNYSSELNVNALELEDSALYLCASSSHLTGGMGTQYFGPGTRLLVL.

V and J are TRBV6-1 and TRBJ2-6; 7 nucleotides agree with TRBD1. There are 15 residues in the CDR3. CDR1 and CDR2 from the germline V gene are MNHNS and SASEGT. Losses at the gene ends were 7 bases for V and 8 bases for J; bases not matched to a gene: 11. The CDR3 loop is CASNRIGTEPNVLTF. CDR3 bases: TGTGCCAGCAACAGAATCGGGACAGAGCCCAACGTCCTGACTTTC.

The V call is TRBV5-1, the J call TRBJ2-7, with TRBD1 matching 7 bases. CDR3 length: 17 residues. Losses at the gene ends were 4 bases for V and 2 bases for J; bases not matched to a gene: 15. The germline V gene has CDR1 SGHRS and CDR2 YFSETQ. In DNA form, the CDR3 reads TGCGCCAGCAGCGAGAGCCCACCGGGACAGTTCACCTACGAGCAGTACTTC. Its protein product is CASSESPPGQFTYEQYF.

The CDR3 DNA reads as TGTGCCAGCTCATCTCGGGTGGCGGGAAACACCATATATTTT. The encoded protein is CASSSRVAGNTIYF. The chain carries TRBV6-5 and TRBJ1-3; D unresolved. Trimming removed 8 bases from V and 4 bases from J, with 15 bases in between. The CDR3 totals 14 residues. The germline CDR1 and CDR2 sequences are MNHEY and SVGAGI.

This clone was seen just once. The genes are TRBV4-2 and TRBJ1-2; D call uncertain. V was pared by 1 base and J by 1 base, with 10 bases between. CDR3 length: 15 amino acids. The germline V gene encodes CDR1 LGHNA and CDR2 YNFKEQ. CDR3 sequence reads: CASSQVAGNNYGYTF. CDR3 nucleotide sequence: TGTGCCAGCAGCCAAGTCGCGGGCAATAACTATGGCTACACCTTC.

A single count supports this clone. The genes are TRBV6-5 and TRBJ1-2; D unclear. The CDR3 totals 16 residues. The germline gives CDR1 MNHEY, CDR2 SVGAGI. V lost 3 bases and J lost 2, with 16 bases in between. In nucleotides, the CDR3 is TGTGCCAGCAGTTATGGCTCGGGTACAAGAAACTATGGCTACACCTTC. It specifies CASSYGSGTRNYGYTF.

The chain links TRBV18 to TRBJ1-6; D is unresolved. V lost 2 bases, J lost 7 bases, and 12 bases lay in between. In germline, CDR1 is KGHSH, CDR2 LQKENI. The CDR3 spans 15 residues. The CDR3 region is CASSPYREGNSPLHF. CDR3 coding DNA: TGTGCCAGCTCACCATACAGAGAGGGAAATTCACCCCTCCACTTT. The whole variable domain, filled in from reference TRBV18 and TRBJ1-6, reads NAGVMQNPRHLVRRRGQEARLRCSPMKGHSHVYWYRQLPEEGLKFMVYLQKENIIDESGMPKERFSAEFPKEGPSILRIQQVVRGDSAAYFCASSPYREGNSPLHFGNGTRLTVT.

The CDR3 region is CASSLQQTYEQYF. CDR3 coding DNA: TGTGCCAGCAGCTTGCAGCAGACTTACGAGCAGTACTTC. This chain uses TRBV11-2 with TRBJ2-7; D gene ambiguous. V was shortened by 3 bases and J by 4 bases, with 10 bases between the two germline ends. Germline CDR1 reads SGHAT; CDR2 reads FQNNGV. The CDR3 covers 13 residues.

The rearrangement links TRBV25-1 to TRBJ2-5; TRBD1 is a possible D gene (6 bases). Trimming left V 5 bases short and J 5 bases short, with 12 bases between. In germline, CDR1 is MGHDK, CDR2 SYGVNS. The CDR3 is 13 amino acids. CDR3 coding DNA: TGTGCCAGCAGTCGAGGGGGAGACGAGACCCAGTACTTC. Protein product: CASSRGGDETQYF. The full variable domain, its missing parts supplied by reference TRBV25-1 and TRBJ2-5, is EADIYQTPRYLVIGTGKKITLECSQTMGHDKMYWYQQDPGMELHLIHYSYGVNSTEKGDLSSESTVSRIRTEHFPLTLESARPSHTSQYLCASSRGGDETQYFGPGTRLLVL.

The chain links TRBV4-1 to TRBJ2-2; the match to TRBD2 covers 8 bases. V lost 4 bases, J lost 4 bases, and 8 bases stayed unmatched. The CDR3 has 16 amino acids. Germline V gives CDR1 MGHRA, CDR2 YSYEKL. The CDR3 region has the DNA TGCGCCAGCAGCCTGAACCAGCGGGAGAGCACCGGGGAGCTGTTTTTT. It translates to CASSLNQRESTGELFF.

V gene TRBV11-2 combines with J gene TRBJ1-6; perhaps TRBD1 as D (6 bases). The germline V gene has CDR1 SGHAT and CDR2 FQNNGV. The CDR3 contains 17 residues. The V end lost 0 bases, the J end lost 6 bases, and 15 bases lay between the germline ends. CDR3 amino acids: CASSLDRGHQANSPLHF. In DNA, the CDR3 is TGTGCCAGCAGCTTAGATCGGGGACACCAGGCTAATTCACCCCTCCACTTT.

This chain connects TRBV29-1 to TRBJ1-5; D gene unclear. Trimming took 4 bases from V and 1 from J, leaving 11 bases between them. From germline, CDR1 is SQVTM and CDR2 ANQGSEA. The CDR3 totals 14 residues. CDR3 protein: CSVVEGNSNQPQHF. The CDR3 region has the DNA TGCAGCGTTGTAGAGGGCAACAGCAATCAGCCCCAGCATTTT.

The V and J genes are TRBV5-5 and TRBJ2-5, with D maybe TRBD2 (6 bases). V dropped 4 bases and J dropped 0 bases, with 10 bases sitting between them. The CDR3 is 14 amino acids. Germline CDR1 and CDR2: SGHKS and YYEKEE (reference sequence). CDR3: CASSPRLDQETQYF. The CDR3 nucleotides read TGTGCCAGCAGCCCGAGACTAGACCAAGAGACCCAGTACTTC.

The chain is built from TRBV27 and TRBJ2-2; TRBD2 aligns across 10 bases. This CDR3 spans 16 amino acids. V trimming: 3 bases; J trimming: 6 bases; junction bases outside the gene matches: 7. The germline V gene encodes CDR1 MNHEY and CDR2 SMNVEV (reference sequence). CDR3: CASSFYLAGDPGELFF. In nucleotides, the CDR3 is TGTGCCAGCAGTTTCTACCTAGCGGGAGATCCCGGGGAGCTGTTTTTT.

Written as DNA, the CDR3 is TGCGCCAGCAGTTGGCAGACACAGTCCTACGAGCAGTACTTC. Encoded protein: CASSWQTQSYEQYF. The chain combines TRBV5-1 with TRBJ2-7; D is undetermined. Germline V gene data show CDR1 as SGHRS and CDR2 as YFSETQ. The CDR3 covers 14 residues. V was trimmed by 5 bases and J by 1 base, leaving 13 bases between them. Full variable domain (outside the CDR3, taken from reference TRBV5-1 and TRBJ2-7): KAGVTQTPRYLIKTRGQQVTLSCSPISGHRSVSWYQQTPGQGLQFLFEYFSETQRNKGNFPGRFSGRQFSNSRSEMNVSTLELGDSALYLCASSWQTQSYEQYFGPGTRLTVT.

V gene TRBV11-2 combines with J gene TRBJ1-1; maybe TRBD1 (6 bases). The CDR3 contains 13 residues. In germline, CDR1 is SGHAT, CDR2 FQNNGV. Trimming shortened V by 1 base and J by 8 bases, and 11 bases separated the two germline ends. CDR3 amino acids: CASSLGHGTEAFF. The CDR3 DNA follows: TGTGCCAGCAGCTTAGGTCACGGGACAGAAGCTTTCTTT.

The chain has TRBV19 and TRBJ2-7, with 7 bases matching TRBD2. The CDR3 contains 14 residues. Germline trimming cut 3 bases from V and 2 bases from J; bases unmatched to any gene: 4. Looked up from germline, CDR1 is LNHDA and CDR2 is SQIVND (reference sequence). The CDR3: CASSIRREPYEQYF. DNA for the CDR3: TGTGCCAGTAGTATTCGGCGGGAGCCCTACGAGCAGTACTTC.

V is TRBV28 and J is TRBJ1-5; TRBD1 might be the D (5 bases). V was cut by 5 bases and J by 5 bases, with 19 bases left in between. Germline assignment: CDR1 MDHEN and CDR2 SYDVKM. The CDR3 length is 16 residues. Here the CDR3 reads CASSPADQRGDQPQHF. CDR3 sequence (DNA): TGTGCCAGCAGTCCAGCAGACCAACGGGGGGATCAGCCCCAGCATTTT.

V and J are TRBV6-5 and TRBJ2-5; 8 nucleotides line up with TRBD2. After removal of 6 bases from V and 5 bases from J, the junction contained 11 bases not matched to a gene. Germline CDR1 and CDR2: MNHEY and SVGAGI. This CDR3 has 15 residues. In DNA form, the CDR3 reads TGTGCCAGCAGGACCAACGGGGGGGGCCAGGAGACCCAGTACTTC. Amino acids: CASRTNGGGQETQYF.